One sample yielded the 6 T cell receptor beta chains listed below, sequenced in a study of cytomegalovirus exposure and HLA in healthy donors (TCRdb year 2017). The library was built by means of the immunoSEQ multiplex PCR assay. For the multiplex PCR, a mixture combining 60 forward primers for TCR Vbeta segments and 13 reverse primers for TCR Jbeta segments was used. TCRdb re-hosts the immuneACCESS table, in-frame sequences only. Its copies lack some clones; in the studies checked, an unresolved V gene accounts for under half of them, and the cause for the rest is not known. The sample table contains some 150,000 clones; only one count was recorded for 60% to 80% of them. The biggest ten clones account for around 3.2% of the sample. Sample: PBMCs. Receptors originate from a female donor in good health and CMV-seronegative.

The chain couples TRBV18 to TRBJ2-7; TRBD1 matches 9 bases. Germline V CDR1 and CDR2: KGHSH, LQKENI. The CDR3 sequence is 13 residues long. V lost 6 bases, J lost 2 bases, and 2 bases stayed unmatched. Here the CDR3 reads CASSGTGTYEQYF. The DNA of the CDR3 is TGTGCCAGCTCGGGGACAGGGACCTACGAGCAGTACTTC.

The chain combines TRBV6-1 with TRBJ1-2; the match to TRBD1 covers 8 bases. Unmatched junction bases numbered 7, after V lost 4 bases and J lost 0 bases. Germline CDR1 and CDR2: MNHNS and SASEGT. The CDR3 has 16 amino acids. The CDR3: CASSVGQGLSNYGYTF. DNA of the CDR3: TGTGCCAGCAGTGTTGGACAGGGACTCTCTAACTATGGCTACACCTTC.

This chain connects TRBV5-1 to TRBJ1-1; no definite D call. Germline-derived CDR1 and CDR2 are SGHRS and YFSETQ. Trimming pared 4 bases from V and 4 bases from J, leaving 11 bases between. This CDR3 has 13 amino acids. CDR3 sequence reads: CASSLQGSTEAFF. In DNA, the CDR3 is TGCGCCAGCAGCCTACAAGGGAGCACTGAAGCTTTCTTT.

The sample holds one count of this clone. The chain combines TRBV19 with TRBJ2-3, with a weak D call TRBD1 (6 bases). This CDR3 spans 15 amino acids. The germline gives CDR1 LNHDA, CDR2 SQIVND (reference sequence). Trimming took off 6 bases at V and 0 bases at J, with 13 bases between the two ends. The CDR3 DNA follows: TGTGCCAGTAGGGAAAGGGGGTACAGCACAGATACGCAGTATTTT. It is translated as CASRERGYSTDTQYF.

This chain joins TRBV6-4 and TRBJ2-1, with D tentatively TRBD2 (5 bases). Per germline, CDR1 MRHNA and CDR2 SNTAGT. This CDR3 has 16 residues. Trimming removed 6 bases at V and 2 bases at J, with 17 bases between. The CDR3 loop reads CASSPSGASTYNEQFF. CDR3 sequence (DNA): TGTGCCAGCAGCCCCTCGGGCGCTAGCACCTACAATGAGCAGTTCTTC.

The V gene is TRBV7-2, the J gene TRBJ2-7, with D possibly matching TRBD1 (7 bases). Germline V gene lookup returns CDR1 SGHTA and CDR2 FQGNSA. CDR3 size: 13 residues. Trimming shortened V by 5 bases and J by 3 bases, and 11 bases separated the two germline ends. CDR3 region: CASSRQGGYEQYF. CDR3 in DNA: TGTGCCAGCAGCCGACAGGGAGGCTACGAGCAGTACTTC.